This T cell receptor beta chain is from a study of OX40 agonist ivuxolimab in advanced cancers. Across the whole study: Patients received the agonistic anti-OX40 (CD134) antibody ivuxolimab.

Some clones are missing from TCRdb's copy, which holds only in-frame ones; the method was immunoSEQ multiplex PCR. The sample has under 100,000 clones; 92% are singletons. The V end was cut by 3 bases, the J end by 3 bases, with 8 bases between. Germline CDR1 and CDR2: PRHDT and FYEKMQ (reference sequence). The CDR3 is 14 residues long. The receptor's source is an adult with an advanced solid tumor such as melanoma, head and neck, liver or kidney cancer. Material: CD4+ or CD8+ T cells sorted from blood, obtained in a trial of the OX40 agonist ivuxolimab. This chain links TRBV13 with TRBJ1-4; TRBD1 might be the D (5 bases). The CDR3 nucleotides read TGTGCCAGCAGCTTCGACAGCCCTAATGAAAAACTGTTTTTT. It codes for CASSFDSPNEKLFF.